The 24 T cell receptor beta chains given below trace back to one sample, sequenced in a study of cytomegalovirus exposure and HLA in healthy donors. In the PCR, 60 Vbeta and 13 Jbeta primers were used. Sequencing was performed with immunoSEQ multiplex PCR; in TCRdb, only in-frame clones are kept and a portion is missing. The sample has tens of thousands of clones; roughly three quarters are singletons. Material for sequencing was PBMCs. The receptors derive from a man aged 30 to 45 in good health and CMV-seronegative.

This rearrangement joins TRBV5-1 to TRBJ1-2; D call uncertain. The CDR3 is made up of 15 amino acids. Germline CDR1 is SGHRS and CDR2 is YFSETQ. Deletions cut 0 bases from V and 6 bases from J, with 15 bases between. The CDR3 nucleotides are TGCGCCAGCAGCTTGGTTCCGGGAGTGAAGGATGGCTACACCTTC. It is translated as CASSLVPGVKDGYTF.

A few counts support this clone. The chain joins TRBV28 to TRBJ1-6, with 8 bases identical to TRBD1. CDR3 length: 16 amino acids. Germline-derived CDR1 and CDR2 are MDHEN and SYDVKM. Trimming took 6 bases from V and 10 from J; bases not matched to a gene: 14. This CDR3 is CASSTYPTGGRSPLHF. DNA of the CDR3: TGTGCCAGCAGCACCTACCCCACAGGGGGTCGCTCACCCCTCCACTTT. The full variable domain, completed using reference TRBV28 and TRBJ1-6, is DVKVTQSSRYLVKRTGEKVFLECVQDMDHENMFWYRQDPGLGLRLIYFSYDVKMKEKGDIPEGYSVSREKKERFSLILESASTNQTSMYLCASSTYPTGGRSPLHFGNGTRLTVT.

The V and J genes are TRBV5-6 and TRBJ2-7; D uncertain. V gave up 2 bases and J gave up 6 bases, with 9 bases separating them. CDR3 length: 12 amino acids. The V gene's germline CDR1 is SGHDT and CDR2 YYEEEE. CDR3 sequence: CASSFGWSEQYF. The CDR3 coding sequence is TGTGCCAGCAGCTTCGGTTGGAGCGAGCAGTACTTC.

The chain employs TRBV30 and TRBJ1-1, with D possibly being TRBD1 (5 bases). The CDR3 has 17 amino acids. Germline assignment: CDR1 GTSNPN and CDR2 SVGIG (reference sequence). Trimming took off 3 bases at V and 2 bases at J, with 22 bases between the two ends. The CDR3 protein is CAWRYGAIAYYNTEAFF. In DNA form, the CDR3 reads TGTGCCTGGAGGTATGGGGCGATAGCCTATTATAACACTGAAGCTTTCTTT.

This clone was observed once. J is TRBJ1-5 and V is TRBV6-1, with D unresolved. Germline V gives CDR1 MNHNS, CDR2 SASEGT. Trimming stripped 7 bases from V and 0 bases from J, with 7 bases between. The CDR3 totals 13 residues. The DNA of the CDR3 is TGTGCCAGCAACGGGGATAGCAATCAGCCCCAGCATTTT. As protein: CASNGDSNQPQHF.

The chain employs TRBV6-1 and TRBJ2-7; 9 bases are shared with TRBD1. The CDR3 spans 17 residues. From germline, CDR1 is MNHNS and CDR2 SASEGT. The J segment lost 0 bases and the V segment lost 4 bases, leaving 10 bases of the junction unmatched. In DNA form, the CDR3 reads TGTGCCAGCAGTGGGGACAGGGTTGTGCACTACTCCTACGAGCAGTACTTC. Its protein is CASSGDRVVHYSYEQYF.

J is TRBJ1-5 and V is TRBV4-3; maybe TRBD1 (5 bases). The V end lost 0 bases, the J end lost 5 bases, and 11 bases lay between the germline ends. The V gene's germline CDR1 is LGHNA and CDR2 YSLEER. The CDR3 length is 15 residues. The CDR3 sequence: CASSQDSGGDQPQHF. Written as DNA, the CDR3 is TGCGCCAGCAGCCAAGATTCCGGGGGAGATCAGCCCCAGCATTTT.

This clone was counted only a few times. Here the CDR3 reads CASAGQTGTGSYEQYF. The CDR3, as DNA: TGTGCCAGCGCGGGCCAAACCGGGACAGGAAGCTACGAGCAGTACTTC. The chain carries TRBV7-9 and TRBJ2-7; 8 bases are shared with TRBD1. This CDR3 has 16 residues. The V segment lost 8 bases and the J segment 3 bases; nucleotides outside the gene matches: 15. CDR1 is SEHNR and CDR2 is FQNEAQ in the germline V gene (reference sequence).

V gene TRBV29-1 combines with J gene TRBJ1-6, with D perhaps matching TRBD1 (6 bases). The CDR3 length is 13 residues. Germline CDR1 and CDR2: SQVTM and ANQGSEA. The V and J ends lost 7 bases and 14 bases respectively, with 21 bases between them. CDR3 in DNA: TGCAGCGCTCTGGACAGTGGGAGTGTCACCCTCCACTTT. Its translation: CSALDSGSVTLHF.

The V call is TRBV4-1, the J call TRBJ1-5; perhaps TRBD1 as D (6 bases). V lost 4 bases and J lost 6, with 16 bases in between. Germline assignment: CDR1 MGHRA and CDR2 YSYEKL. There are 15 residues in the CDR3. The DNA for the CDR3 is TGCGCCAGCAGCCCCGCGGACAGTTTAGCTCAGCCCCAGCATTTT. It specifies CASSPADSLAQPQHF.

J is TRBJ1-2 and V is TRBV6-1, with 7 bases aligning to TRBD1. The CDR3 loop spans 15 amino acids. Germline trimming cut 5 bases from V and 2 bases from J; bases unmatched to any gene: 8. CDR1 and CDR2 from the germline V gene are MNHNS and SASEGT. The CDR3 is CASSPSGTDNYGYTF. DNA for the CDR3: TGTGCCAGCAGTCCCTCCGGGACAGACAACTATGGCTACACCTTC.

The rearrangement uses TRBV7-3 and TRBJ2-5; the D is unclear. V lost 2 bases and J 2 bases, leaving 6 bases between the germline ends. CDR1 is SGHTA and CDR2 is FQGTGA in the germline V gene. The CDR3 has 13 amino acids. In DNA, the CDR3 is TGTGCCAGCAGCTTAGAACAGCAAGAGACCCAGTACTTC. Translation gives CASSLEQQETQYF.

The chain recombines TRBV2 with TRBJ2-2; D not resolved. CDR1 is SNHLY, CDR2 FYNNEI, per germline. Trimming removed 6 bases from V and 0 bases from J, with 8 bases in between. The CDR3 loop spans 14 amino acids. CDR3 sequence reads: CASRPGSNTGELFF. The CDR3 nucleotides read TGTGCCAGCAGGCCGGGTTCGAACACCGGGGAGCTGTTTTTT.

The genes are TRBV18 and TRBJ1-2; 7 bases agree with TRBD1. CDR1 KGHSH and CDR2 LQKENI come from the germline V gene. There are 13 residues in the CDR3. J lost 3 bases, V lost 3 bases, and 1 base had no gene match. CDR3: CASSPQGDYGYTF. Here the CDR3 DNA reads TGTGCCAGCTCACCCCAGGGGGACTATGGCTACACCTTC. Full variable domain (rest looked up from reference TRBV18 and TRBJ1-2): NAGVMQNPRHLVRRRGQEARLRCSPMKGHSHVYWYRQLPEEGLKFMVYLQKENIIDESGMPKERFSAEFPKEGPSILRIQQVVRGDSAAYFCASSPQGDYGYTFGSGTRLTVV.

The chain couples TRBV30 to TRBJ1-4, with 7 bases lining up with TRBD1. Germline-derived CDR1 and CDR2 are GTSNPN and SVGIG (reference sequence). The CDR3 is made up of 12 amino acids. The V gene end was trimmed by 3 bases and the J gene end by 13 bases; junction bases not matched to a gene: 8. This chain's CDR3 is CAWRRDSARLFF. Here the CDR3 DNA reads TGTGCCTGGAGGCGGGACAGCGCCCGACTGTTTTTT.

In DNA form, the CDR3 reads TGTGCCAGCAGCATAGACAGACCAGGGGGCACTGAAGCTTTCTTT. It specifies CASSIDRPGGTEAFF. The chain joins TRBV5-5 to TRBJ1-1; TRBD1 matches 7 bases. The germline gives CDR1 SGHKS, CDR2 YYEKEE (reference sequence). The CDR3 spans 15 residues. Losses at the gene ends were 4 bases for V and 4 bases for J; bases not matched to a gene: 10.

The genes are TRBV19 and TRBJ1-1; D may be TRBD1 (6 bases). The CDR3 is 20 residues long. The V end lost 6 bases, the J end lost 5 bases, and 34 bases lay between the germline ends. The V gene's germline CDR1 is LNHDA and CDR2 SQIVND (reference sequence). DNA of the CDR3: TGTGCCAGTAGCGCGTTCGGACTTACACAGGGTGGAGAGCCTCGGACTGAAGCTTTCTTT. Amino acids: CASSAFGLTQGGEPRTEAFF. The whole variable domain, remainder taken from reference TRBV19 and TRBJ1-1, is DGGITQSPKYLFRKEGQNVTLSCEQNLNHDAMYWYRQDPGQGLRLIYYSQIVNDFQKGDIAEGYSVSREKKESFPLTVTSAQKNPTAFYLCASSAFGLTQGGEPRTEAFFGQGTRLTVV.

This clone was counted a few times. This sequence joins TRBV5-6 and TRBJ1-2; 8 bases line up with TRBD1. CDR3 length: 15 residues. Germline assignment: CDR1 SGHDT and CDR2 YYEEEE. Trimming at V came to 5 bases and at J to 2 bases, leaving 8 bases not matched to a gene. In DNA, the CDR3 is TGTGCCAGCAGAGTAAAGACAGGGGTAAACTATGGCTACACCTTC. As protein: CASRVKTGVNYGYTF.

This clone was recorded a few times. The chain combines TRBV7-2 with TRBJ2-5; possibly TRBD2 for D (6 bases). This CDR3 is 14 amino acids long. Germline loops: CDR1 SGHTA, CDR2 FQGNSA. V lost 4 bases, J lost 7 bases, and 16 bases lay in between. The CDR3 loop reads CASSSQVSGGTQYF. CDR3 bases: TGTGCCAGCAGCTCCCAGGTGTCCGGGGGGACCCAGTACTTC.

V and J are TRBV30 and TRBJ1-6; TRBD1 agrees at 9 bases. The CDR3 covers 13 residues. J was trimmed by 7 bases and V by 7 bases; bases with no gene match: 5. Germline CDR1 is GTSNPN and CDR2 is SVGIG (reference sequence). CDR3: CASGQGRNSPLHF. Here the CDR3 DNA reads TGTGCCTCTGGACAGGGGAGGAATTCACCCCTCCACTTT.

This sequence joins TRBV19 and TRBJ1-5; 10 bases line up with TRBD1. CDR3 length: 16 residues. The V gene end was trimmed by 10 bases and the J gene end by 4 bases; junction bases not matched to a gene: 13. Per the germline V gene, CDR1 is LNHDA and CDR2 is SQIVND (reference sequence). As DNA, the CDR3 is TGTGCCACCACCTTCGACAGGGGGCGCGAAAATCAGCCCCAGCATTTT. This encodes CATTFDRGRENQPQHF.

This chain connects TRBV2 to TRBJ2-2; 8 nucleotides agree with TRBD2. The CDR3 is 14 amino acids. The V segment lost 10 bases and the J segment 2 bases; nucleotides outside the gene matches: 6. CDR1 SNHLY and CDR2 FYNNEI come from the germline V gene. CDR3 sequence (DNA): TGTGCCACGCAACTAGCGGCAAACACCGGGGAGCTGTTTTTT. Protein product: CATQLAANTGELFF.

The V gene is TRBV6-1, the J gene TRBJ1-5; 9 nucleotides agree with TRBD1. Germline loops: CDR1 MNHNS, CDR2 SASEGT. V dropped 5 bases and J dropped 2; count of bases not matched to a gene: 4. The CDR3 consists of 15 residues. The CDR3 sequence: CASSTWTGGNQPQHF. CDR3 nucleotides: TGTGCCAGCAGTACTTGGACAGGGGGCAATCAGCCCCAGCATTTT.

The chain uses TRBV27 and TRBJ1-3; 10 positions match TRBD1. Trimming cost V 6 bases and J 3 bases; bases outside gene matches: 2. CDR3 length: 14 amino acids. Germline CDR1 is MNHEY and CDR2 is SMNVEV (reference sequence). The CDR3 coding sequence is TGTGCCAGCAGGGGGACAGGGGTTGGAAACACCATATATTTT. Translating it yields CASRGTGVGNTIYF.